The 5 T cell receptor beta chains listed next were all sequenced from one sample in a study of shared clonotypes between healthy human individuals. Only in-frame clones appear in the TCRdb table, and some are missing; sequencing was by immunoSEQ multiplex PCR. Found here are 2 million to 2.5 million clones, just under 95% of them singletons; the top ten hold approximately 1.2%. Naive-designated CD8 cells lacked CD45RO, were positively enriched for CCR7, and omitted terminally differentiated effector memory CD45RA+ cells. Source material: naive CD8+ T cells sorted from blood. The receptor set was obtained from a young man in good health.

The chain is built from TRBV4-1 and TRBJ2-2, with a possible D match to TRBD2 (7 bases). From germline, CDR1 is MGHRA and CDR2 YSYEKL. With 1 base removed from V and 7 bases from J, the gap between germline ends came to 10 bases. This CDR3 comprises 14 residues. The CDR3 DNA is TGCGCCAGCAGCCAAGCGGGGGGCGACGGGGAGCTGTTTTTT. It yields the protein CASSQAGGDGELFF.

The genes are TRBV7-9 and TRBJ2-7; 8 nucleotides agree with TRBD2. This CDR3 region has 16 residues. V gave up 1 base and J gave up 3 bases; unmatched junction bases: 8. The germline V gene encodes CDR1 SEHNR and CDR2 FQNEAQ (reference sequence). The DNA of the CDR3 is TGTGCCAGCAGCTTAGTGACGGGAGGGGAATACTACGAGCAGTACTTC. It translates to CASSLVTGGEYYEQYF.

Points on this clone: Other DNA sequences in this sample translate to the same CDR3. CDR3 region: CASSHRGSNQPQHF. The CDR3 DNA follows: TGTGCCAGCAGCCACAGGGGGAGCAATCAGCCCCAGCATTTT. V and J are TRBV6-5 and TRBJ1-5; 8 bases line up with TRBD1. Germline assignment: CDR1 MNHEY and CDR2 SVGAGI. J was trimmed by 1 base and V by 6 bases; bases with no gene match: 2. This CDR3 has 14 residues.

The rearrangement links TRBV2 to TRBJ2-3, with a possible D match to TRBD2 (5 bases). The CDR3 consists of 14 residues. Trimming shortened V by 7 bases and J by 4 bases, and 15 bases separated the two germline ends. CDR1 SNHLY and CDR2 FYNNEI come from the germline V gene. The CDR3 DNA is TGTGCCAGCAATAGCCTAGTCGGGGCAGATACGCAGTATTTT. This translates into CASNSLVGADTQYF.

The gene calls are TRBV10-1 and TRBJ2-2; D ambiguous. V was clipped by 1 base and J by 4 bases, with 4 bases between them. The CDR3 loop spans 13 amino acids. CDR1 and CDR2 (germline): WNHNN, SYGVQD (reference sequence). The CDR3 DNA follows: TGCGCCAGCAGTGAGTTCGGCACCGGGGAGCTGTTTTTT. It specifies CASSEFGTGELFF.